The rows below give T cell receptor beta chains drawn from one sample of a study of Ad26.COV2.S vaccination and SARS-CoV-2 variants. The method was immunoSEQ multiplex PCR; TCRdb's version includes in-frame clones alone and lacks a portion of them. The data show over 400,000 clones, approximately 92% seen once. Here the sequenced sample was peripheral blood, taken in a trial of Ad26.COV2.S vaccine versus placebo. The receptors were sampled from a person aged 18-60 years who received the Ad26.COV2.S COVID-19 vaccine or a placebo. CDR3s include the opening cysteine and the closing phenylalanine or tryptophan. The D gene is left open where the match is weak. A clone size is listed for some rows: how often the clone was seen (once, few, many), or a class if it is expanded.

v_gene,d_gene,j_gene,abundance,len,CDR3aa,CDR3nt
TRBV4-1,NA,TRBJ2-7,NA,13,CASSQRDTYEQYF,TGCGCCAGCAGCCAACGGGACACCTACGAGCAGTACTTC
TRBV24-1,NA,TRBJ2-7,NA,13,CATSGWQGNEQYF,TGTGCCACCTCCGGTTGGCAGGGCAACGAGCAGTACTTC
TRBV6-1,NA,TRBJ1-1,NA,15,CASSEAWSGITEAFF,TGTGCCAGCAGTGAAGCGTGGTCAGGGATCACTGAAGCTTTCTTT
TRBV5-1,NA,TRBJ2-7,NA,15,CASSLGALGNYEQYF,TGCGCCAGCAGCTTGGGCGCCCTGGGAAACTACGAGCAGTACTTC
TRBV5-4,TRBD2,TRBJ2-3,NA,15,CASSQTSPSTDTQYF,TGTGCCAGCAGCCAGACTAGCCCAAGCACAGATACGCAGTATTTT
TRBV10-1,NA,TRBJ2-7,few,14,CASSTGLGGDEQYF,TGCGCCAGCAGTACGGGACTCGGTGGGGACGAGCAGTACTTC
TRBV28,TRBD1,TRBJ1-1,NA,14,CASSPTGGYTEAFF,TGTGCCAGCAGTCCTACAGGGGGCTACACTGAAGCTTTCTTT
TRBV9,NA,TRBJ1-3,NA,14,CASSPPSSGNTIYF,TGTGCCAGCAGCCCACCGAGCTCTGGAAACACCATATATTTT
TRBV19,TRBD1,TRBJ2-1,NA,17,CASSRPRTGKVYNEQFF,TGTGCCAGTAGCCGGCCCCGGACAGGGAAAGTTTACAATGAGCAGTTCTTC
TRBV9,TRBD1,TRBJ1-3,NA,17,CASSVGRQGFSGNTIYF,TGTGCCAGCAGCGTAGGGAGACAGGGGTTCTCTGGAAACACCATATATTTT
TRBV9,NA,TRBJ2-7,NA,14,CASSVSGSDYEQYF,TGTGCCAGCAGCGTAAGCGGTTCCGACTACGAGCAGTACTTC
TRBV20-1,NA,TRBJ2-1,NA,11,CSALNYNEQFF,TGCAGTGCCCTAAACTACAATGAGCAGTTCTTC
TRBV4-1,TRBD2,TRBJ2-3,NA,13,CASSGGGVDTQYF,TGCGCCAGCAGTGGGGGGGGTGTCGATACGCAGTATTTT
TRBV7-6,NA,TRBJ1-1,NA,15,CASSFAPGANTEAFF,TGTGCCAGCAGCTTCGCTCCGGGAGCGAACACTGAAGCTTTCTTT
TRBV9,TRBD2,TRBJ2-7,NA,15,CASSVGVAGGYEQYF,TGTGCCAGCAGCGTAGGGGTAGCGGGGGGATACGAGCAGTACTTC
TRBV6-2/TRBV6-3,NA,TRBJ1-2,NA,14,CASSHRDALKWDTF,TGTGCCAGCAGTCACCGGGACGCCTTAAAGTGGGACACCTTC
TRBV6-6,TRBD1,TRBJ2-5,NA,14,CASSGQGAQETQYF,TGTGCCAGCAGTGGGCAGGGGGCCCAAGAGACCCAGTACTTC
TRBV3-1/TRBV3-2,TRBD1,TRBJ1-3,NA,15,CASSLTGFSGNTIYF,TGTGCCAGCAGCCTGACAGGGTTCTCTGGAAACACCATATATTTT
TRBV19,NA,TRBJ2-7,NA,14,CASRAGISSYEQYF,TGTGCCAGTAGGGCCGGTATCAGCTCCTACGAGCAGTACTTC
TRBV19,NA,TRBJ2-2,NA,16,CASSYPGGQNTGELFF,TGTGCCAGTAGTTACCCAGGAGGACAGAACACCGGGGAGCTGTTTTTT
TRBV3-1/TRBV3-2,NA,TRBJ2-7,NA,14,CASSQGIGSYEQYF,TGTGCCAGCAGCCAAGGTATAGGGAGCTACGAGCAGTACTTC
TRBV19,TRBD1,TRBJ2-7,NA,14,CASNTGTADYEQYF,TGTGCCAGTAATACCGGGACAGCTGACTACGAGCAGTACTTC
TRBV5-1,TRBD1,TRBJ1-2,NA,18,CASSLHDRDLRSNYGYTF,TGCGCCAGCAGCTTACATGACAGGGACCTACGTTCTAACTATGGCTACACCTTC
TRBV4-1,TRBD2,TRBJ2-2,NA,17,CASSPYSSGGHTGELFF,TGCGCCAGCAGCCCCTATTCTAGCGGGGGCCACACCGGGGAGCTGTTTTTT
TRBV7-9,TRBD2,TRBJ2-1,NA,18,CASSLGTSGGPIYNEQFF,TGTGCCAGCAGCCTTGGGACTAGCGGGGGCCCAATCTACAATGAGCAGTTCTTC
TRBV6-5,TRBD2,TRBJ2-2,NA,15,CASEGLDMITGELFF,TGTGCCAGCGAGGGACTAGACATGATCACCGGGGAGCTGTTTTTT
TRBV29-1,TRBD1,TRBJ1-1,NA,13,CSVNRGPSTEAFF,TGCAGCGTGAATAGGGGGCCGAGCACTGAAGCTTTCTTT
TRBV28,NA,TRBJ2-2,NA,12,CASWEFGGELFF,TGTGCCAGTTGGGAGTTTGGCGGGGAGCTGTTTTTT
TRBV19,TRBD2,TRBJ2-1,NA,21,CASSIREAGTSGGASYNEQFF,TGTGCCAGTAGTATCCGAGAAGCCGGGACTAGCGGGGGGGCGTCCTACAATGAGCAGTTCTTC
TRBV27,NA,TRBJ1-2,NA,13,CASSLSGLYGYTF,TGTGCCAGCAGTTTATCAGGCCTCTATGGCTACACCTTC
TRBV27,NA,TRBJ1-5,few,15,CASSLSRGVDQPQHF,TGTGCCAGCAGTTTATCGAGGGGGGTGGATCAGCCCCAGCATTTT
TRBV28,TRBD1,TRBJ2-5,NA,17,CASSSKSPDRGAETQYF,TGTGCCAGCAGTTCCAAGAGCCCCGACAGGGGCGCGGAGACCCAGTACTTC
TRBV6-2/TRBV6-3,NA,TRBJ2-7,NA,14,CASSYRTGSYEQYF,TGTGCCAGCAGTTACCGAACAGGATCCTACGAGCAGTACTTC
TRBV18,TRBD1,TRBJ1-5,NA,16,CASSPRGQGSNQPQHF,TGTGCCAGCTCACCACGGGGACAGGGAAGCAATCAGCCCCAGCATTTT
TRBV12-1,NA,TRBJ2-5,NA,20,CASSFKATSGGAGWRRGQYF,TGTGCCAGCAGCTTTAAGGCTACTAGCGGGGGGGCTGGATGGCGAAGGGGCCAGTACTTC
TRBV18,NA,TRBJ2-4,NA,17,CASSPWTKELAKNIQYF,TGTGCCAGCTCACCATGGACGAAAGAACTAGCCAAAAACATTCAGTACTTC
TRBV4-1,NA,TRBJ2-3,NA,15,CASSQGHNTGDTQYF,TGCGCCAGCAGCCAAGGGCACAACACCGGGGATACGCAGTATTTT
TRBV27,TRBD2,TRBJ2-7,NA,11,CASTGGRNVQF,TGTGCCAGCACAGGCGGGAGGAACGTCCAATTC
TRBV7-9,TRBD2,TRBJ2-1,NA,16,CASSPVAGGLHNEQFF,TGTGCCAGCAGCCCCGTAGCGGGCGGATTACACAATGAGCAGTTCTTC
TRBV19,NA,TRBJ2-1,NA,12,CASSIQGNEQFF,TGTGCCAGTAGTATCCAAGGGAATGAGCAGTTCTTC
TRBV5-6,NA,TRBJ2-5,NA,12,CASSLSIETQYF,TGTGCCAGCAGCTTATCCATTGAGACCCAGTACTTC
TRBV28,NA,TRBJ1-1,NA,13,CASSSQGHGEAFF,TGTGCCAGCAGTTCCCAGGGGCATGGTGAAGCTTTCTTT